This T cell receptor beta chain derives from a study of T cells in women clearing cervical HPV infection. Findings of the study overall: TRBV6-7 abundance was lower in cases than controls (around 0.11% versus 0.15%). CIN3+ cases had significantly higher TCR repertoire richness than controls, but evenness did not differ.

The method was immunoSEQ multiplex PCR; TCRdb's version includes in-frame clones alone and lacks a portion of them. Listed are around 22,000 clones; 12% falls within the top ten. About this clone itself: Antigen: not known. The read comes to an end 3 residues before the CDR3 does, leaving the germline J gene to fill in the end.

The V gene's germline CDR1 is SGHDN and CDR2 FVKESK. This CDR3 is built from 14 residues. Between the trimmed V and J ends, which lost 4 bases and 9 bases, there was a span of 13 bases. Sequencing used blood buffy coat. The V and J genes are TRBV14 and TRBJ1-6; unclear D gene. The receptor was derived from a woman aged 18 to 69 with a cervical HPV16 infection that either progressed to CIN3+ or cleared (not recorded which). This CDR3 is CASSRTYGGSPLHF. CDR3 DNA, as far as it was read: TGTGCCAGCAGCCGCACATATGGTGGTTCACCC.